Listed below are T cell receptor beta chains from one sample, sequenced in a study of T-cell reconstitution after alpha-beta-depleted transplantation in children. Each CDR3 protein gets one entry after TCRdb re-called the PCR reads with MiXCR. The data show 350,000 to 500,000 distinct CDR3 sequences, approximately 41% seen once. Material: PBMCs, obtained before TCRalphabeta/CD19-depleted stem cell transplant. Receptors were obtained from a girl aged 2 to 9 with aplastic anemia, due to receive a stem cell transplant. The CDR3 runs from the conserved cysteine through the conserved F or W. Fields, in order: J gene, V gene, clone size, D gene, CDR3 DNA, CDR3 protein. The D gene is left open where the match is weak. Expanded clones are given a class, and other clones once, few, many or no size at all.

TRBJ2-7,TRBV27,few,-,TGTGCCAGCAGCCCTCCTAGGGGTATCTCCCCCCACGAGCAGTACTTC,CASSPPRGISPHEQYF
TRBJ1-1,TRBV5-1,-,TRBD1,TGCGCCAGCAGCTCCAAGCTCCGGGACAGGGGCGGAAACACTGAAGCTTTCTTT,CASSSKLRDRGGNTEAFF
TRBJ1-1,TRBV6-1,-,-,TGTGCCAGCAGTCGAGAAGTGAACACTGAAGCTTTCTTT,CASSREVNTEAFF
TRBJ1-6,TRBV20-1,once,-,TGCAGTGCTAGGCTAGCGGCGGGGGCTAGCTCCTATAATTCACCCCTCCACTTT,CSARLAAGASSYNSPLHF
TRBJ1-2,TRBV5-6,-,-,TGTGCCAGCAGCTTGGACCCAGCTCAAGCTAACTATGGCTACACCTTC,CASSLDPAQANYGYTF
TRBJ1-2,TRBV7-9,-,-,TGTGCCAGCAGCCCCGATGTCACCTATGGCTACACCTTC,CASSPDVTYGYTF
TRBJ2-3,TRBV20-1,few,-,TGCAGTGGTGAAGTTGTAGCGAGTAATACGCAGTATTTT,CSGEVVASNTQYF
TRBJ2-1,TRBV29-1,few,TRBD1,TGCAGCGTTGTAGGTTCTTCCGGACAGGGTCGATACAATGAGCAGTTCTTC,CSVVGSSGQGRYNEQFF
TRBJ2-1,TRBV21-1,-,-,TGTGCCCGGACAGGGGAACAGCGGAATGAGCAGTTCTTC,CARTGEQRNEQFF
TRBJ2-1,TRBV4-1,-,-,TGCGCCAGCAGCCAAGTAGGGGTTGATGGGGATGAGCAGTTCTTC,CASSQVGVDGDEQFF
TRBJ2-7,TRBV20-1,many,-,TGCAGTGCTAGGCCCCCCCAGGGGGGATCCTACGAGCAGTACTTC,CSARPPQGGSYEQYF
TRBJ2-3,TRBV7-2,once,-,TGTGCCAGCAGCTTAGATTCGGGGATCTATACGCAGTATTTT,CASSLDSGIYTQYF
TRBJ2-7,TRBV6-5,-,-,TGTGCCAGCAGTTACTCAGAGGGCACCTACGAGCAGTACTTC,CASSYSEGTYEQYF
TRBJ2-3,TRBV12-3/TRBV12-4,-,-,TGTGCCAGCAGTTGGGCCACAGATACGCAGTATTTT,CASSWATDTQYF
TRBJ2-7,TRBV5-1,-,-,TGCGCCAGCAGCTTGTACGGAGGGCAAGCCGTAGTTCTACGAGAGCAGTACTTC,CASSLYGGQAVVLREQYF
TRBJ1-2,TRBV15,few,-,TGTGCCACCAGCAGAGCCCAGGGCAGCTATGGCTACACCTTC,CATSRAQGSYGYTF
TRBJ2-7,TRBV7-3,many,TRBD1,TGTGCCAGCAGCCCCCAGGGACAGGGGAACTACGAGCAGTACTTC,CASSPQGQGNYEQYF
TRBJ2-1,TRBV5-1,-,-,TGCGCCAGCAGCTGGACTTCTTACAATGAGCAGTTCTTC,CASSWTSYNEQFF
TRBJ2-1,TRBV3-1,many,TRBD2,TGTGCCAGCATCCAGTCGGGGGGGAATGAGCAGTTCTTC,CASIQSGGNEQFF
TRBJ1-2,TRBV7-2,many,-,TGTGCCAGCAGCTTAGCGATAGGGTCCGCCTATGGCTACACCTTC,CASSLAIGSAYGYTF
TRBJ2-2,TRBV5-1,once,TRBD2,TGCGCCAGCAGCTTCTCACTAGCGGGATTCGCCGGGGAGCTGTTTTTT,CASSFSLAGFAGELFF
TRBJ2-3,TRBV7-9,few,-,TGTGCCAGCAGCTCGTGGGACACCACAGATACGCAGTATTTT,CASSSWDTTDTQYF
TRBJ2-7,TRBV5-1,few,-,TGCGCCAGCAGCTTGGCAGGGACGGAGAATAGCGAGCAGTACTTC,CASSLAGTENSEQYF
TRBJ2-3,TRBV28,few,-,TGTGCCAGCAGTTTCGGAGGGAGAGTGAGAGATACGCAGTATTTT,CASSFGGRVRDTQYF
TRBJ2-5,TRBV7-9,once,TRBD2,TGTGCCAGCAGCTATAGCGGGAGAGGGGAGACCCAGTACTTC,CASSYSGRGETQYF
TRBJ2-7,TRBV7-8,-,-,TGTGCCAGCAGCTTCGCCGGCGGGGTCTACGAGCAGTACTTC,CASSFAGGVYEQYF
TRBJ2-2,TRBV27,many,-,TGTGCCAGCAGTCCACATACCTCAGGGATCGGGGAGCTGTTTTTT,CASSPHTSGIGELFF
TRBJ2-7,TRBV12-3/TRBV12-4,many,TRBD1,TGTGCCAGCAGTGCCGGACAGGGCTGGGAGCAGTACTTC,CASSAGQGWEQYF
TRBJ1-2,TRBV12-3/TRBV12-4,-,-,TGTGCCAGCAGTTTAACTCACGCTGGCTACACCTTC,CASSLTHAGYTF
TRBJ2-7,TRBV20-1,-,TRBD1,TGCAGTGCTAGAGGGGATACAGGGGGAGTAGCTTACGAGCAGTACTTC,CSARGDTGGVAYEQYF
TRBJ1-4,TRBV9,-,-,TGTGCCAGCAGCGCCAGACAGACAACTAATGAAAAACTGTTTTTT,CASSARQTTNEKLFF
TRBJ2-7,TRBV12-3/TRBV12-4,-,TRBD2,TGTGCCAGCAAGCCCCGTGGGGGGGCCTACGAGCAGTACTTC,CASKPRGGAYEQYF
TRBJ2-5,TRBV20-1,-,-,TGCAGTGCCCCGGACGGGAAAGAGACCCAGTACTTC,CSAPDGKETQYF